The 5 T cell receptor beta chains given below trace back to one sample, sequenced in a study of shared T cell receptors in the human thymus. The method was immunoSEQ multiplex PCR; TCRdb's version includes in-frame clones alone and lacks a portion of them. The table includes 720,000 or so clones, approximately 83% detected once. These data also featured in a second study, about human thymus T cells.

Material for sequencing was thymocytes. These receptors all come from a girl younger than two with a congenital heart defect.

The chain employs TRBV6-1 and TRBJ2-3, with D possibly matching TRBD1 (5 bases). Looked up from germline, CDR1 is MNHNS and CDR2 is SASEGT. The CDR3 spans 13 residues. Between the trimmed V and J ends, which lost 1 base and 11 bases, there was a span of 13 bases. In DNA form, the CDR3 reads TGTGCCAGCAGTGAAGGCCTTTTAACAGGGCAGTATTTT. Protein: CASSEGLLTGQYF.

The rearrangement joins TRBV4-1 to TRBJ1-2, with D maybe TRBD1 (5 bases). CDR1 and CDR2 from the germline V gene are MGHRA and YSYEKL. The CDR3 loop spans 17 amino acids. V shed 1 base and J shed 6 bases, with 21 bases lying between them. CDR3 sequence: CASSQVGGLRHVDGYTF. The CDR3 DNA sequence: TGCGCCAGCAGCCAAGTGGGGGGACTGAGGCACGTTGATGGCTACACCTTC.

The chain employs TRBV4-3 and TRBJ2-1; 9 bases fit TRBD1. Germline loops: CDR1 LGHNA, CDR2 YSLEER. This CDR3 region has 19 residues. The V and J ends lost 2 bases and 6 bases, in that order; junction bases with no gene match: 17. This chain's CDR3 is CASSQSLSSTGTGINEQFF. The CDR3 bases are TGCGCCAGCAGCCAAAGCCTATCCTCTACGGGGACAGGGATCAATGAGCAGTTCTTC.

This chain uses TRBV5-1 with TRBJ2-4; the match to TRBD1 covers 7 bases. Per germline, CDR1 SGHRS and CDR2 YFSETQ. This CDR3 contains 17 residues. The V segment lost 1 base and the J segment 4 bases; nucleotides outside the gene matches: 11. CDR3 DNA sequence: TGCGCCAGCAGCTTGCACCAGAAGGAGACAGGGAAAAACATTCAGTACTTC. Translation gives CASSLHQKETGKNIQYF.

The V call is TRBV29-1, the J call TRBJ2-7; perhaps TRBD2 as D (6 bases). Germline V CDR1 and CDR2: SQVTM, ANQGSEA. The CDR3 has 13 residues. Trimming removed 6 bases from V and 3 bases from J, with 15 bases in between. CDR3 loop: CSVPGDKIYEQYF. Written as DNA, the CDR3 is TGCAGCGTCCCGGGGGATAAGATCTACGAGCAGTACTTC.